Shown below are 8 T cell receptor beta chains from a single sample sequenced in a study of CD8+ T cells in alopecia areata. cDNA reverse transcribed from extracted RNA served as the sequencing template. Sequencing was performed with immunoSEQ multiplex PCR; in TCRdb, only in-frame clones are kept and a portion is missing. Among around 250,000 clones listed, around 67% were seen once. The sample in question was CD4+ T cells sorted from blood, obtained at week 0. The receptor source for this set is a human donor with alopecia areata.

This clone was seen only a few times. The chain has TRBV30 and TRBJ2-2; D remains unclear. The germline CDR1 and CDR2 sequences are GTSNPN and SVGIG (reference sequence). Deletions cut 2 bases from V and 4 bases from J, with 11 bases between. This CDR3 comprises 14 residues. CDR3: CAWSSETSTGELFF. Here the CDR3 DNA reads TGTGCCTGGAGTAGTGAGACAAGCACCGGGGAGCTGTTTTTT.

This chain uses TRBV30 with TRBJ2-3; TRBD2 matches 8 bases. This CDR3 is 14 amino acids long. CDR1 and CDR2 from the germline V gene are GTSNPN and SVGIG (reference sequence). The V and J ends lost 6 bases and 0 bases, in that order; junction bases with no gene match: 5. The CDR3 is CACLTSGSTDTQYF. The CDR3 nucleotides read TGTGCCTGTCTAACTAGCGGCAGCACAGATACGCAGTATTTT.

The V call is TRBV4-1, the J call TRBJ2-2; maybe TRBD2 (6 bases). In germline, CDR1 is MGHRA, CDR2 YSYEKL. Trimming stripped 0 bases from V and 2 bases from J, with 13 bases between. CDR3 length equals 17 residues. Written as DNA, the CDR3 is TGCGCCAGCAGCCAAGATGGTACTAGCCCTAACACCGGGGAGCTGTTTTTT. This sequence encodes CASSQDGTSPNTGELFF.

The gene calls are TRBV11-2 and TRBJ2-5, with D unresolved. The CDR3 consists of 13 residues. CDR1 is SGHAT and CDR2 is FQNNGV in the germline V gene. V lost 0 bases to trimming and J lost 5 bases, with 7 bases between them. CDR3 region: CASSLEASETQYF. CDR3 coding DNA: TGTGCCAGCAGCTTAGAGGCATCGGAGACCCAGTACTTC.

This clone appeared a few times. This chain joins TRBV19 and TRBJ2-5; 7 bases map to TRBD2. This CDR3 is built from 13 residues. Trimming took 7 bases from V and 5 from J; bases not matched to a gene: 7. Germline assignment: CDR1 LNHDA and CDR2 SQIVND (reference sequence). The CDR3 region has the DNA TGTGCCAGTAACCGACTAGCAGGCGAGACCCAGTACTTC. It yields the protein CASNRLAGETQYF. The complete variable domain, with remaining parts taken from reference TRBV19 and TRBJ2-5, reads DGGITQSPKYLFRKEGQNVTLSCEQNLNHDAMYWYRQDPGQGLRLIYYSQIVNDFQKGDIAEGYSVSREKKESFPLTVTSAQKNPTAFYLCASNRLAGETQYFGPGTRLLVL.

In regard to this clone: Within the sample, other DNA sequences also encode this same CDR3. V gene TRBV29-1 combines with J gene TRBJ2-1; 7 nucleotides line up with TRBD1. The CDR3 consists of 14 residues. After removal of 1 base from V and 3 bases from J, the junction contained 3 bases not matched to a gene. CDR1 SQVTM and CDR2 ANQGSEA come from the germline V gene. The CDR3 is CSVEGRGYYNEQFF. The CDR3 region has the DNA TGCAGCGTTGAAGGCAGGGGGTACTACAATGAGCAGTTCTTC.

V is TRBV29-1 and J is TRBJ2-3, with unresolved D. Trimming removed 8 bases at V and 0 bases at J, with 12 bases between. The CDR3 is made up of 13 amino acids. Germline values: CDR1 SQVTM, CDR2 ANQGSEA. The DNA for the CDR3 is TGCAGCTTGGCTTGGCTCAGCACAGATACGCAGTATTTT. Protein: CSLAWLSTDTQYF.

The V and J genes are TRBV7-9 and TRBJ1-2; TRBD1 might be the D (5 bases). CDR1 is SEHNR and CDR2 is FQNEAQ in the germline V gene (reference sequence). This CDR3 region has 13 residues. Trimming shortened V by 5 bases and J by 7 bases, and 14 bases separated the two germline ends. The CDR3 sequence is CASSLGWDGGYTF. CDR3 coding DNA: TGTGCCAGCAGCCTAGGGTGGGACGGTGGCTACACCTTC.